This record concerns one TCR beta chain sequence. It was RNA transcripts that yielded the amplified TCR beta CDR3 regions. A first-round RT-PCR of the TCR CDR3 used the HTBI primer set. TCRdb passed the multiplex PCR reads through MiXCR, listing each CDR3 protein once. The repertoire holds about 500,000 distinct CDR3 sequences, with around 50% as singletons. The data are from a study of T cells in Graves' hyperthyroidism and ophthalmopathy. CDR1 SGHDN and CDR2 FVKESK come from the germline V gene. Trimming took 5 bases from V and 3 from J, leaving 14 bases between them. CDR3 length: 14 amino acids. This sequence joins TRBV14 and TRBJ2-7; perhaps D is TRBD1 or TRBD2 (5 bases each). The specimen sequenced was peripheral blood or thyroid tissue (not recorded which). The receptor's source is an adult woman with Graves' disease, either hyperthyroidism or ophthalmopathy (not recorded which). The CDR3 nucleotides read TGTGCCAGCAGCACTCCGGGGCAGTTCTACGAGCAGTACTTC. It yields the protein CASSTPGQFYEQYF.